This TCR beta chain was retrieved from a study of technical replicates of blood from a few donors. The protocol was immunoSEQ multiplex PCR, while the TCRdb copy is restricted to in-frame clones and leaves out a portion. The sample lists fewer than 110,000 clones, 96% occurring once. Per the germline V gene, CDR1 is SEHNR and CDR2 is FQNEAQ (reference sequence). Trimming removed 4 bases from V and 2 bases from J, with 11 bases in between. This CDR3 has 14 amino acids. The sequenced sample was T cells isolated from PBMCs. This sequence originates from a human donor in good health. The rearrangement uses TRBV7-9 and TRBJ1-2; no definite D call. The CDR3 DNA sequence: TGTGCCAGCAGCTCGGTTCAAAGCAACTATGGCTACACCTTC. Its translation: CASSSVQSNYGYTF.